The present TCR beta chain was sequenced within a study of T cell changes during pregnancy in multiple sclerosis. Germline lookup yields CDR1 LNHDA and CDR2 SQIVND (reference sequence). V was clipped by 7 bases and J by 1 base, with 19 bases between them. The CDR3 consists of 16 residues. TCRdb's table, derived via immunoSEQ multiplex PCR, lists solely in-frame clones and lacks some. The table includes roughly 61,000 clones, more than 80% detected once. The chain couples TRBV19 to TRBJ1-1; weak D call: TRBD1 (6 bases). This receptor was identified in a female donor in good health, enrolled as a control in a pregnancy study. The sample here was peripheral blood, taken in the first trimester of pregnancy. This CDR3 reads CASTLGGGRGNTEAFF. CDR3 DNA: TGTGCCAGTACCCTAGGGGGGGGCAGGGGGAACACTGAAGCTTTCTTT.